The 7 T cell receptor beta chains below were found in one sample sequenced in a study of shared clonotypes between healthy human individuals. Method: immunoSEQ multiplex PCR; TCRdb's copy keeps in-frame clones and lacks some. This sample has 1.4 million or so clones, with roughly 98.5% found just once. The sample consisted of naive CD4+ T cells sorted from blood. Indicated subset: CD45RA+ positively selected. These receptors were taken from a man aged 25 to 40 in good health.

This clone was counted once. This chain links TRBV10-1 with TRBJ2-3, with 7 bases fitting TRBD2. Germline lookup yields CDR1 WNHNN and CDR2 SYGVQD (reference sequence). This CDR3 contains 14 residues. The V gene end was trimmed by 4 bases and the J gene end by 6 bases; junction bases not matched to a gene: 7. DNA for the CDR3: TGCGCCAGCAGTGGGACTAGGAAAACGGATACGCAGTATTTT. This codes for CASSGTRKTDTQYF.

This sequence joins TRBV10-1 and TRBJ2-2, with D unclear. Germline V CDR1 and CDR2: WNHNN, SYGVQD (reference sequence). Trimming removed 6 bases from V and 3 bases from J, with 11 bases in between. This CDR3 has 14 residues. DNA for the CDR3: TGCGCCAGCAGGCTTGCGCGTTACACCGGGGAGCTGTTTTTT. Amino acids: CASRLARYTGELFF.

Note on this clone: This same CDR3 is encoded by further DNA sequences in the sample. The CDR3 loop is CSAGTTQETQYF. CDR3 DNA: TGCAGCGCCGGGACAACTCAAGAGACCCAGTACTTC. V gene TRBV29-1 combines with J gene TRBJ2-5, with D tentatively TRBD1 (6 bases). CDR3 length equals 12 residues. Trimming took 7 bases from V and 2 from J, leaving 11 bases between them. Germline V CDR1 and CDR2: SQVTM, ANQGSEA. Full variable domain (outside the CDR3, taken from reference TRBV29-1 and TRBJ2-5): SAVISQKPSRDICQRGTSLTIQCQVDSQVTMMFWYRQQPGQSLTLIATANQGSEATYESGFVIDKFPISRPNLTFSTLTVSNMSPEDSSIYLCSAGTTQETQYFGPGTRLLVL.

CDR3 amino acids: CASSLVPGPLNEQFF. The CDR3 DNA reads as TGTGCCAGCAGCTTAGTGCCGGGACCCCTCAATGAGCAGTTCTTC. This sequence joins TRBV11-2 and TRBJ2-1; D is possibly TRBD1 or TRBD2 (5 bases each). Per the germline V gene, CDR1 is SGHAT and CDR2 is FQNNGV. The ends were cut back, 1 base at V and 6 bases at J, with 13 bases in the middle. This CDR3 is 15 amino acids long.

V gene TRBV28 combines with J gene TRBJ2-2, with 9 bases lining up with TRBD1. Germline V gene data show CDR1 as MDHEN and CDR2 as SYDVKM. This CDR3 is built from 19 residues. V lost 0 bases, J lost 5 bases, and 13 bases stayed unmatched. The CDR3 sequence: CASSLWYRGRGSGTGELFF. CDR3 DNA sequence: TGTGCCAGCAGTTTATGGTACAGGGGGCGAGGAAGTGGTACCGGGGAGCTGTTTTTT.

In DNA form, the CDR3 reads TGTGCCAGCAGTCCCTATGGGGGAGTTCAGTACGAGCAGTACTTC. Encoded protein: CASSPYGGVQYEQYF. The chain combines TRBV27 with TRBJ2-7; D is perhaps TRBD1 or TRBD2 (5 bases each). The CDR3 is 15 amino acids. The V end was cut by 5 bases, the J end by 4 bases, with 18 bases between. Germline V gene lookup returns CDR1 MNHEY and CDR2 SMNVEV (reference sequence).

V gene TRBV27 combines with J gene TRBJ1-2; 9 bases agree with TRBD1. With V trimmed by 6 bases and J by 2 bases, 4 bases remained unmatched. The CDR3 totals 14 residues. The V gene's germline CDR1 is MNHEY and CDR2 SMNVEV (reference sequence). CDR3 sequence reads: CASRTGTGNYGYTF. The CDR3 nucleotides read TGTGCCAGCAGAACCGGGACAGGGAACTATGGCTACACCTTC.